This T cell receptor (beta chain) emerged from a study of T cells in Graves' hyperthyroidism and ophthalmopathy. Overall study findings and caveats: The model predicted ophthalmopathy a median around six months before onset.

Hyperthyroidism was newly diagnosed in patients aged 18 to 65 (duration under 2 months). It was RNA transcripts that yielded the amplified TCR beta CDR3 regions. RT-PCR in the first round (using the HTBI primer set) targeted the TCR CDR3. TCRdb itself ran the multiplex PCR reads through MiXCR, one entry per CDR3 protein. The table shows some 700,000 distinct CDR3 sequences, with 17% occurring only once. CDR1 and CDR2 from the germline V gene are ENHRY and SYGVKD. This CDR3 is built from 15 residues. V was clipped by 10 bases and J by 2 bases; unmatched bases: 7. This clonotype was counted between two and nine times. The antigen remains unidentified.

The gene calls are TRBV10-3 and TRBJ2-3; TRBD2 agrees at 12 bases. Source material: blood. The origin of this receptor is a man aged 50 to 59 with Graves' hyperthyroidism. The CDR3 spells CATRGLAGSTDTQYF. The CDR3 DNA follows: TGTGCCACACGAGGACTAGCGGGATCCACAGATACGCAGTATTTT.